The entry below describes one T cell receptor (beta chain). Its binding antigen is unknown. No quality values exist for individual bases; no much larger clone is one base distant. The immunoSEQ Assay, a bias-controlled multiplex PCR, was used to amplify TCRbeta CDR3 regions from genomic DNA. Per the source publication's procedure: Nucleated cell counts per sample were estimated from amplification of reference gene primers within the assay. To quantify the absolute abundance of each unique TCRbeta CDR3 rearrangement, sequence reads were collapsed and filtered. For each sample, productive Simpson clonality was calculated as the square root of Simpson's diversity index across productive rearrangements. Not all clones reach the TCRdb copy of this immuneACCESS table, which keeps in-frame sequences only. Checked studies attribute under half of the gap to unresolved V genes and leave the rest unexplained. For V, J and clone size, that table is used; D and trimming come from the DNA. This sample gives approximately 290,000 clones in total; about 85% of them show up just once. The top ten hold about 2% of the sample.

Each collaborating institution followed its own protocols to collect whole blood in K2EDTA tubes. Collaborator samples were shipped for TCRbeta analysis as frozen whole blood, isolated PBMCs, or DNA extracted from either sample type. This entry is derived from a study of blood T cell repertoires in COVID-19 (dated by TCRdb to 2020 to 2022). Study-wide context: Collaborator samples came from the United States, Italy and Spain and covered acute and convalescent phases of COVID-19. Where available, HLA class I and class II types were taken from metadata supplied by the sample provider and were not determined by assay-based typing. The repertoires were made available in a free public database intended to serve as a resource for research on the immune response to SARS-CoV-2. Nearly every sample came with metadata listing a de-identified subject ID, COVID-19 status, age in years and sex. Deeply sampled blood TCRbeta repertoires from subjects exposed to, actively infected with, or recovered from COVID-19 were included in the dataset. The prospective study material was composed of cDNA or gDNA derived from T cells, B-cell-depleted T cells, or PBMCs. Samples came from the ongoing ImmuneRACE study (first 160 participants) plus 1,254 subjects from 6 global collaborators. Beyond this particular receptor, the publication reports: The quantity of clinical and demographic metadata differed by source and by participant and was supplied without curation.

In the germline V gene, CDR1 corresponds to SQVTM and CDR2 to ANQGSEA. Here V drops 7 bases and J drops 4 bases, and the junction holds 6 bases not matched to any gene. From its cysteine to its phenylalanine, the CDR3 spans 13 amino acids. Only the CDR3 DNA is retained, 39 bases long and in frame from the first base. The receptor's source is a young man with active or convalescent COVID-19. Sequencing was done on a sample of peripheral blood. The rearranged chain carries TRBV29-1 and TRBJ2-5, with 10 junctional bases fitting TRBD2. The CDR3 region has the sequence CSALAGGAETQYF. The nucleotide sequence is given as TGCAGCGCTTTAGCGGGAGGTGCAGAGACCCAGTACTTC.